This is a list of T cell receptor beta chains from one sample in a study of blood T cells in healthy people across ages. TCRdb passed the 5' RACE reads through MiXCR, listing each CDR3 protein once. The sample records around 800,000 distinct CDR3 sequences, 40% to 65% being singletons. Sample: blood. All receptors derive from a man aged 80 or over in good health. The CDR3 runs from the conserved cysteine through the conserved F or W. D genes are given only for firm matches. Some rows have no size entry. The others give once, few or many, or a class for an expanded clone.

TRBD1	NA	TRBV5-1	TRBJ2-7	TGCGCCAGCAGCTTGGGCGGGACAGGGGTCGGTTACGAGCAGTACTTC	CASSLGGTGVGYEQYF
NA	NA	TRBV20-1	TRBJ1-1	TGCAGTGCTAGACAGCAGGGACTAACTGAAGCTTTCTTT	CSARQQGLTEAFF
NA	few	TRBV5-1	TRBJ2-5	TGCGCCAGCAGCTTGGCCCAGGGAAGGTTGCGAGAGACCCAGTACTTC	CASSLAQGRLRETQYF
NA	NA	TRBV29-1	TRBJ2-3	TGCAGCGTTGAAGATCTAGACAGACCCACAGATACGCAGTATTTT	CSVEDLDRPTDTQYF
NA	NA	TRBV12-3/TRBV12-4	TRBJ2-7	TGTGCCAGCAGTCACGGGACGTACACCTACGAGCAGTACTTC	CASSHGTYTYEQYF
TRBD1	NA	TRBV28	TRBJ1-2	TGTGCCAGCAGGGCGGGACAGGCTGGCTACACCTTC	CASRAGQAGYTF
TRBD1	NA	TRBV7-9	TRBJ2-7	TGTGCCAGCGCGGGACAGGGTATACACGAGCAGTACTTC	CASAGQGIHEQYF
NA	NA	TRBV7-3	TRBJ2-3	TGTGCCAGCAGCCCGACCTCCGGGACCCCAAATGGGGCGCAGTATTTT	CASSPTSGTPNGAQYF
NA	NA	TRBV5-1	TRBJ2-6	TGCGCCAGCAGCTGGGCCAGGGGAAGCTCTGGGGCCAACGTCCTGACTTTC	CASSWARGSSGANVLTF
NA	NA	TRBV7-2	TRBJ2-1	TGTGCCAGCAGCGTATACGGGACCTACAATGAGCAGTTCTTC	CASSVYGTYNEQFF
NA	NA	TRBV7-8	TRBJ2-5	TGTGCCAGCAGCTTAGTGGGGGGAAAGGAGGGTCAAGAGACCCAGTACTTC	CASSLVGGKEGQETQYF
TRBD2	few	TRBV20-1	TRBJ2-1	TGCAGTGCCTTCGGAGCTAGCGGAACTTACAATGAGCAGTTCTTC	CSAFGASGTYNEQFF
NA	NA	TRBV7-9	TRBJ2-1	TGTGCCAGCAGCCCCACGATCCCGGGTGAGCAGTTCTTC	CASSPTIPGEQFF
NA	NA	TRBV10-3	TRBJ1-5	TGTGCCATCAGTGAGGAGGGGATGGACAATCAGCCCCAGCATTTT	CAISEEGMDNQPQHF
NA	NA	TRBV2	TRBJ1-2	TGTGCCAGCAGTACCCGGGGAGGTGGCTACACCTTC	CASSTRGGGYTF